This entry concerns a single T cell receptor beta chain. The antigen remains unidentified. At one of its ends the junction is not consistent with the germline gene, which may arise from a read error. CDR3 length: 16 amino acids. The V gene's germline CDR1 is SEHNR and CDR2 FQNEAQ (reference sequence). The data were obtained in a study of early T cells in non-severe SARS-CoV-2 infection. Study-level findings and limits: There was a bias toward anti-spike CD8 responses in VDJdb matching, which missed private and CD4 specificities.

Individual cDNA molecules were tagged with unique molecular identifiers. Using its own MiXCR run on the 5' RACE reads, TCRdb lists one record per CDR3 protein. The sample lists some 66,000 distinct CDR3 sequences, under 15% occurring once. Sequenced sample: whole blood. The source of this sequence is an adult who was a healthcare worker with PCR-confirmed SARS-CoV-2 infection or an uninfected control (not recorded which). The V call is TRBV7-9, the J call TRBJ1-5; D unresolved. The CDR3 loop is CVSSLGQTGGNQPQHF. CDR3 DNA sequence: TGTGTCAGCAGCTTAGGGCAGACCGGCGGCAATCAGCCCCAGCATTTT.